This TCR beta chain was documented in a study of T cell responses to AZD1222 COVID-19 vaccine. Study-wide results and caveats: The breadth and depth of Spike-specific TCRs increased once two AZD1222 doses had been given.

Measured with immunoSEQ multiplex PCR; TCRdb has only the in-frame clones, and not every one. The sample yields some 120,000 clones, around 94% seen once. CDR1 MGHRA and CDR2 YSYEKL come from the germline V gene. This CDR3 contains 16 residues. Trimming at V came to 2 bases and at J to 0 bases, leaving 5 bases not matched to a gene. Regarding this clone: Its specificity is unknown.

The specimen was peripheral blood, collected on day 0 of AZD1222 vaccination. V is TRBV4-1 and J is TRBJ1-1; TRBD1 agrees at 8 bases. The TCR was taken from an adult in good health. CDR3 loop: CASSQFSDRVNTEAFF. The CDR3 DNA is TGCGCCAGCAGCCAATTTTCGGACAGGGTGAACACTGAAGCTTTCTTT.